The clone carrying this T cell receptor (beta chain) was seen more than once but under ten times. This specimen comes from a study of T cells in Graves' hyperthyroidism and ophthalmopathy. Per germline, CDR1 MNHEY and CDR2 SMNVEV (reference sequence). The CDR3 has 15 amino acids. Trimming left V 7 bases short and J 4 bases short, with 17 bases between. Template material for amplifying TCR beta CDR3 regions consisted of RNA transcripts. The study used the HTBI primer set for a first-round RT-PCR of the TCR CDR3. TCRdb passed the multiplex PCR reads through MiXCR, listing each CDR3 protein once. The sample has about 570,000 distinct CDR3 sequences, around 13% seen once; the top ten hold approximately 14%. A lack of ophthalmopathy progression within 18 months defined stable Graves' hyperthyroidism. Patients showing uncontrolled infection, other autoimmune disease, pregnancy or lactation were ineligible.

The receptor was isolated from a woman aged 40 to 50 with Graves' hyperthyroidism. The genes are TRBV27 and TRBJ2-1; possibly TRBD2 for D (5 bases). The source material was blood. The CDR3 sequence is CASTLGGSGYNEQFF. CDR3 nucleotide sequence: TGTGCCAGCACCCTGGGCGGCTCGGGATACAATGAGCAGTTCTTC.